These 12 T cell receptor beta chains came from one sample sequenced in a study of blood T cell repertoires in COVID-19. TCRdb's copy holds only in-frame clones and misses some; the assay was immunoSEQ multiplex PCR. The sample contains approximately 67,000 clones, around 93% of which appear only once. The sample taken for sequencing was peripheral blood. The receptors originated from a woman aged 55 to 70 with active COVID-19.

Remarks on this clone: The germline gene is not matched at one end of the junction; a read error may be the cause. The rearrangement joins TRBV4-1 to TRBJ2-7; D is possibly TRBD2 (6 bases). CDR3 length: 14 residues. CDR1 MGHRA and CDR2 YSYEKL come from the germline V gene. CDR3 sequence: CASSHPGLPSSLLF. DNA for the CDR3: TGCGCCAGCAGCCATCCGGGACTCCCCTCGTCACTACTATTC.

The sample holds a few counts of this clone. The genes are TRBV27 and TRBJ2-7; D may be TRBD2 (5 bases). Trimming left V 5 bases short and J 4 bases short, with 21 bases between. The germline V gene has CDR1 MNHEY and CDR2 SMNVEV (reference sequence). This CDR3 is built from 16 residues. The CDR3 DNA is TGTGCCAGCAGTCCCCGCCCCTTGGAAGCGGTTTACGAGCAGTACTTC. This sequence encodes CASSPRPLEAVYEQYF.

This rearrangement joins TRBV10-3 to TRBJ2-7, with 7 bases that match TRBD2. Germline V gives CDR1 ENHRY, CDR2 SYGVKD. V lost 6 bases to trimming and J lost 0 bases; unmatched junction nucleotides: 5. The CDR3 covers 14 residues. In nucleotides, the CDR3 is TGTGCCATCAGAAAGGCGGGAGACTCCTACGAGCAGTACTTC. The encoded protein is CAIRKAGDSYEQYF.

The genes are TRBV18 and TRBJ2-7; the match to TRBD1 covers 7 bases. J lost 2 bases, V lost 6 bases, and 10 bases had no gene match. Germline V gene data show CDR1 as KGHSH and CDR2 as LQKENI. The CDR3 has 15 amino acids. The CDR3 DNA reads as TGTGCCAGCTCCCCCTATGTGCAGGGGGCCTACGAGCAGTACTTC. It specifies CASSPYVQGAYEQYF.

The genes are TRBV7-8 and TRBJ1-1; D uncertain. With 5 bases removed from V and 5 bases from J, the gap between germline ends came to 12 bases. The CDR3 has 13 residues. Looked up from germline, CDR1 is SGHVS and CDR2 is FQNEAQ. The CDR3 coding sequence is TGTGCCAGCAGCGATAGACGCGGTACTGAAGCTTTCTTT. The encoded protein is CASSDRRGTEAFF.

The CDR3 DNA reads TGTGCCAGCAGCTTGACTAGCGGGAAATTATATACGCAGTATTTT. The encoded protein is CASSLTSGKLYTQYF. V is TRBV9 and J is TRBJ2-3, with TRBD2 matching over 11 bases. V lost 4 bases, J lost 7 bases, and 8 bases stayed unmatched. The V gene's germline CDR1 is SGDLS and CDR2 YYNGEE. The CDR3 length is 15 residues.

This clone was found a few times. The chain uses TRBV5-4 and TRBJ2-3; TRBD2 agrees at 8 bases. With 4 bases clipped from V and 3 bases from J, the junction kept 10 bases outside the gene matches. This CDR3 spans 16 amino acids. Germline values: CDR1 SGHNT, CDR2 YYREEE (reference sequence). CDR3 region: CASSRKRTSRTDTQYF. The DNA for the CDR3 is TGTGCCAGCAGCAGAAAGAGGACTAGCCGTACAGATACGCAGTATTTT.

The CDR3 bases are TGCGCCAGCACCCCGGGTGACAGAATGCAAGAGACCCAGTACTTC. Residues: CASTPGDRMQETQYF. The chain has TRBV5-1 and TRBJ2-5, with D maybe TRBD1 (5 bases). Germline values: CDR1 SGHRS, CDR2 YFSETQ. CDR3 size: 15 residues. V gave up 6 bases and J gave up 2 bases, with 17 bases separating them.

This chain joins TRBV28 and TRBJ1-2; no clear D. The V gene's germline CDR1 is MDHEN and CDR2 SYDVKM. Trimming removed 6 bases at V and 3 bases at J, with 17 bases between. The CDR3 loop spans 15 amino acids. Here the CDR3 reads CASSLSSGMDYGYTF. The CDR3, as DNA: TGTGCCAGCAGCCTCAGTTCCGGGATGGACTATGGCTACACCTTC.

The chain carries TRBV5-5 and TRBJ1-2, with 7 bases fitting TRBD1. The length of the CDR3 is 15 residues. The V gene's germline CDR1 is SGHKS and CDR2 YYEKEE (reference sequence). Losses at the gene ends were 4 bases for V and 4 bases for J; bases not matched to a gene: 10. CDR3 protein: CASSEGQLNRYGYTF. The CDR3 bases are TGTGCCAGCAGCGAGGGACAGCTTAACCGCTATGGCTACACCTTC.

As DNA, the CDR3 is TGTGCCAGCAGTTACCGCATACAGGGAAACACTGAAGCTTTCTTT. This gives the protein CASSYRIQGNTEAFF. This rearrangement joins TRBV6-5 to TRBJ1-1, with D possibly TRBD1 on 6 matching bases. This CDR3 has 15 amino acids. Deletions cut 2 bases from V and 2 bases from J, with 12 bases between. The V gene's germline CDR1 is MNHEY and CDR2 SVGAGI.

The V call is TRBV2, the J call TRBJ1-1; D ambiguous. The CDR3 runs to 13 residues. V was trimmed by 6 bases and J by 8 bases, leaving 16 bases between them. Germline V gene sequence: CDR1 SNHLY, CDR2 FYNNEI. CDR3 amino acids: CASSLFGGGEAFF. The DNA for the CDR3 is TGTGCCAGCAGCCTCTTTGGCGGTGGGGAAGCTTTCTTT. Based on the CDR3 plus reference TRBV2 and TRBJ1-1, the full variable domain is EPEVTQTPSHQVTQMGQEVILRCVPISNHLYFYWYRQILGQKVEFLVSFYNNEISEKSEIFDDQFSVERPDGSNFTLKIRSTKLEDSAMYFCASSLFGGGEAFFGQGTRLTVV.